These 27 T cell receptor beta chains came from one sample sequenced in a study of shared T cell receptors in the human thymus. Using immunoSEQ multiplex PCR, the repertoire was profiled, and TCRdb retains in-frame clones only, with some absent. Of about 380,000 clones in the sample, roughly 94% were seen once. The sequenced material came from thymocytes. The receptor set was obtained from a human donor.

The V gene is TRBV10-1, the J gene TRBJ2-5; 8 positions match TRBD2. The CDR3 is made up of 12 amino acids. V shed 4 bases and J 5 bases; nucleotides not matched to a gene: 0. Germline V gives CDR1 WNHNN, CDR2 SYGVQD (reference sequence). CDR3 sequence reads: CASSAGGETQYF. The DNA for the CDR3 is TGCGCCAGCAGTGCGGGAGGGGAGACCCAGTACTTC.

This clone was observed a few times. This chain uses TRBV20-1 with TRBJ2-1; D unclear. The length of the CDR3 is 9 residues. From germline, CDR1 is DFQATT and CDR2 SNEGSKA (reference sequence). V was clipped by 4 bases and J by 9 bases, with 4 bases between them. In DNA, the CDR3 is TGCAGTGCTACGGGTGAGCAGTTCTTC. This sequence encodes CSATGEQFF.

This clone has just a few counts. The chain uses TRBV28 and TRBJ2-7, with a weak D call TRBD2 (5 bases). Germline CDR1 and CDR2: MDHEN and SYDVKM. The CDR3 length is 16 residues. V was clipped by 11 bases and J by 6 bases, with 29 bases between them. DNA of the CDR3: TGTGCCCTCAGTTCCGAAAGATCCCCGACCGGGATCGAGCAGTACTTC. The encoded protein is CALSSERSPTGIEQYF.

This chain links TRBV9 with TRBJ2-1, with 10 bases lining up with TRBD2. The CDR3 has 19 residues. With V trimmed by 0 bases and J by 0 bases, 9 bases remained unmatched. From germline, CDR1 is SGDLS and CDR2 YYNGEE. CDR3: CASSVAVAGGMSSYNEQFF. The CDR3, as DNA: TGTGCCAGCAGCGTAGCGGTAGCGGGAGGCATGAGCTCCTACAATGAGCAGTTCTTC.

The rearrangement joins TRBV27 to TRBJ2-1; maybe TRBD2 (6 bases). Trimming took 6 bases from V and 7 from J, leaving 16 bases between them. Germline assignment: CDR1 MNHEY and CDR2 SMNVEV (reference sequence). CDR3 size: 14 residues. The CDR3 sequence is CASSAGRRGNEQFF. CDR3 sequence (DNA): TGTGCCAGCAGCGCGGGACGTCGGGGAAATGAGCAGTTCTTC.

The V call is TRBV5-4, the J call TRBJ2-4, with 8 bases that match TRBD2. The germline V gene has CDR1 SGHNT and CDR2 YYREEE (reference sequence). J was trimmed by 4 bases and V by 3 bases; bases with no gene match: 9. The CDR3 consists of 16 residues. Written as DNA, the CDR3 is TGTGCCAGCAGCTCCCCTTCACGGGAGGGTAAAAACATTCAGTACTTC. It translates to CASSSPSREGKNIQYF.

Only one count was recorded for this clone. The chain has TRBV15 and TRBJ2-7; no definite D call. Germline lookup yields CDR1 LNHNV and CDR2 YYDKDF (reference sequence). The germline V and J ends were trimmed by 4 bases and 3 bases, with 19 bases remaining between them. The CDR3 has 16 residues. The CDR3 region is CATSNPETDTLYEQYF. The CDR3 coding sequence is TGTGCCACCAGCAACCCAGAGACCGACACCCTCTACGAGCAGTACTTC.

V is TRBV5-6 and J is TRBJ2-1; tentatively, D is TRBD1 (6 bases). The CDR3 contains 17 residues. V lost 4 bases, J lost 4 bases, and 21 bases lay in between. The germline V gene encodes CDR1 SGHDT and CDR2 YYEEEE. CDR3 residues: CASSLIYREARYNEQFF. The CDR3 DNA follows: TGTGCCAGCAGCCTGATATACAGGGAAGCAAGGTACAATGAGCAGTTCTTC. The variable domain in full, with the rest retrieved from reference TRBV5-6 and TRBJ2-1, is DAGVTQSPTHLIKTRGQQVTLRCSPKSGHDTVSWYQQALGQGPQFIFQYYEEEERQRGNFPDRFSGHQFPNYSSELNVNALLLGDSALYLCASSLIYREARYNEQFFGPGTRLTVL.

V gene TRBV5-6 combines with J gene TRBJ2-2, with 8 nucleotides matching TRBD1. The J segment lost 7 bases and the V segment lost 4 bases, leaving 9 bases of the junction unmatched. This CDR3 is 15 amino acids long. The germline gives CDR1 SGHDT, CDR2 YYEEEE. CDR3 DNA sequence: TGTGCCAGCAGCGAAGAGACAGGGGAGGTCGGGGAGCTGTTTTTT. This encodes CASSEETGEVGELFF.

The chain recombines TRBV2 with TRBJ1-2; no clear D gene. Germline CDR1 is SNHLY and CDR2 is FYNNEI. The CDR3 extends over 13 amino acids. The V gene lost 3 bases and the J gene lost 4 bases, with 9 bases spanning the gap. The CDR3 bases are TGTGCCAGCAGTGAGGAGCGGGGCTATGGCTACACCTTC. Translation gives CASSEERGYGYTF.

The chain couples TRBV18 to TRBJ2-3; D possibly corresponds to TRBD2 (6 bases). The CDR3 is 15 amino acids. Trimming took 0 bases from V and 6 from J, leaving 13 bases between them. CDR1 is KGHSH, CDR2 LQKENI, per germline. In DNA, the CDR3 is TGTGCCAGCTCACCACCGGGGGGTCCCGGGGATACGCAGTATTTT. It specifies CASSPPGGPGDTQYF.

The V gene is TRBV27, the J gene TRBJ2-7; weak D call: TRBD1 (5 bases). This CDR3 region has 15 residues. Trimming removed 3 bases from V and 0 bases from J, with 12 bases in between. Germline V gene data show CDR1 as MNHEY and CDR2 as SMNVEV (reference sequence). The CDR3 spells CASSFQGRSSYEQYF. CDR3 in DNA: TGTGCCAGCAGTTTTCAGGGCCGTAGCTCCTACGAGCAGTACTTC.

The CDR3 here is CASSFWGTGNTIYF. The CDR3 DNA follows: TGTGCCAGCAGCTTCTGGGGGACAGGAAACACCATATATTTT. The chain combines TRBV7-6 with TRBJ1-3; D might be TRBD1 (6 bases). V was clipped by 3 bases and J by 4 bases, with 10 bases between them. Germline CDR1 reads SGHVS; CDR2 reads FNYEAQ. The CDR3 has 14 amino acids.

This clone has just a few counts. The chain is built from TRBV11-3 and TRBJ2-7; 7 bases agree with TRBD1. Germline trimming cut 1 base from V and 9 bases from J; bases unmatched to any gene: 9. CDR1 and CDR2 (germline): SGHNT, YENEEA. The CDR3 consists of 14 residues. CDR3 sequence reads: CASSLAGGSPRQYF. Written as DNA, the CDR3 is TGTGCCAGCAGCTTAGCAGGGGGAAGTCCTCGGCAGTACTTC.

V gene TRBV5-4 combines with J gene TRBJ1-1; D unresolved. The V gene lost 2 bases and the J gene lost 4 bases, with 9 bases spanning the gap. This CDR3 has 13 residues. Per germline, CDR1 SGHNT and CDR2 YYREEE (reference sequence). Here the CDR3 DNA reads TGTGCCAGCAGCTTCGGCACCGTCACTGAAGCTTTCTTT. It codes for CASSFGTVTEAFF.

The gene calls are TRBV2 and TRBJ2-5; D unresolved. Germline V gene lookup returns CDR1 SNHLY and CDR2 FYNNEI. Trimming removed 2 bases from V and 3 bases from J, with 4 bases in between. The CDR3 has 12 residues. CDR3 loop: CASSEREETQYF. CDR3 in DNA: TGTGCCAGCAGTGAAAGGGAAGAGACCCAGTACTTC.

The rearrangement links TRBV7-9 to TRBJ1-2, with D possibly TRBD1 on 6 matching bases. CDR3 length: 15 residues. In germline, CDR1 is SEHNR, CDR2 FQNEAQ (reference sequence). V was pared by 1 base and J by 7 bases, with 16 bases between. The DNA of the CDR3 is TGTGCCAGCAGCTTAGTACTGACGGGGGGCGGTGGCTACACCTTC. Its protein product is CASSLVLTGGGGYTF.

This clone was recorded once. The chain couples TRBV28 to TRBJ1-2; the match to TRBD1 covers 8 bases. CDR3 length: 13 amino acids. CDR1 MDHEN and CDR2 SYDVKM come from the germline V gene. Trimming at V came to 6 bases and at J to 6 bases, leaving 6 bases not matched to a gene. CDR3 coding DNA: TGTGCCAGCAGGACAGGGGCCACGGATGGCTACACCTTC. Protein product: CASRTGATDGYTF.

This clone was recorded once. The chain links TRBV27 to TRBJ2-5; 7 bases are a match to TRBD1. V trimming: 6 bases; J trimming: 0 bases; junction bases outside the gene matches: 16. The CDR3 covers 18 residues. Germline V gene lookup returns CDR1 MNHEY and CDR2 SMNVEV (reference sequence). CDR3 DNA: TGTGCCAGCAGCCCCGTTCAACGACAGGGAATGTACCAAGAGACCCAGTACTTC. It yields the protein CASSPVQRQGMYQETQYF.

J is TRBJ1-2 and V is TRBV23-1; 7 bases map to TRBD1. TRBV23-1 qualifies as an ORF whose function is uncertain. The CDR3 is 12 amino acids. The trim removed 11 bases at V and 7 bases at J, leaving 10 bases unmatched. The chain's CDR3 is CAGHRGGTGYTF. The CDR3 DNA follows: TGCGCCGGCCACAGGGGAGGTACTGGCTACACCTTC.

The CDR3 protein is CASSIVGRAGNTIYF. The CDR3 DNA reads as TGTGCCAGTAGTATAGTGGGCAGGGCTGGAAACACCATATATTTT. The chain recombines TRBV19 with TRBJ1-3, with D tentatively TRBD1 (5 bases). V gave up 1 base and J gave up 2 bases, with 9 bases separating them. The CDR3 extends over 15 amino acids. The germline gives CDR1 LNHDA, CDR2 SQIVND (reference sequence).

The rearrangement links TRBV6-1 to TRBJ1-6; D ambiguous. This CDR3 is built from 16 residues. The germline V and J ends were trimmed by 3 bases and 0 bases, with 9 bases remaining between them. CDR1 MNHNS and CDR2 SASEGT come from the germline V gene. CDR3 sequence: CASSERDSSYNSPLHF. CDR3 DNA: TGTGCCAGCAGTGAGAGGGATAGCTCCTATAATTCACCCCTCCACTTT.

This chain links TRBV6-4 with TRBJ1-2; maybe TRBD1 (6 bases). There are 11 residues in the CDR3. Looked up from germline, CDR1 is MRHNA and CDR2 is SNTAGT. V was clipped by 10 bases and J by 4 bases, with 10 bases between them. The CDR3 DNA is TGTGCCATCCAACAGGGCTATGGCTACACCTTC. Translation: CAIQQGYGYTF.

The genes are TRBV28 and TRBJ2-5; weak D call: TRBD1 (5 bases). Trimming cost V 6 bases and J 6 bases, with 26 bases left between them. Germline assignment: CDR1 MDHEN and CDR2 SYDVKM. CDR3 length equals 17 residues. The CDR3 protein is CASSPGGARGTKKTQYF. The CDR3 bases are TGTGCCAGCAGCCCGGGTGGGGCAAGAGGAACCAAGAAGACCCAGTACTTC.

The V and J genes are TRBV2 and TRBJ2-5; D remains ambiguous. CDR1 SNHLY and CDR2 FYNNEI come from the germline V gene. The CDR3 covers 12 residues. With 7 bases removed from V and 5 bases from J, the gap between germline ends came to 11 bases. The CDR3 DNA sequence: TGTGCCAGCAACCCTGAACCGGAGACCCAGTACTTC. This encodes CASNPEPETQYF. The whole variable domain, remainder taken from reference TRBV2 and TRBJ2-5, is EPEVTQTPSHQVTQMGQEVILRCVPISNHLYFYWYRQILGQKVEFLVSFYNNEISEKSEIFDDQFSVERPDGSNFTLKIRSTKLEDSAMYFCASNPEPETQYFGPGTRLLVL.

This sequence joins TRBV30 and TRBJ2-2; D is possibly TRBD1 (5 bases). Trimming left V 1 base short and J 3 bases short, with 15 bases between. Germline CDR1 is GTSNPN and CDR2 is SVGIG (reference sequence). The CDR3 length is 16 residues. In DNA, the CDR3 is TGTGCCTGGAGTGCCCAGGGCCCCCGTGACACCGGGGAGCTGTTTTTT. It is translated as CAWSAQGPRDTGELFF.

This sequence joins TRBV5-1 and TRBJ2-1; 11 nucleotides agree with TRBD2. The germline V gene has CDR1 SGHRS and CDR2 YFSETQ. With 1 base clipped from V and 3 bases from J, the junction kept 3 bases outside the gene matches. The CDR3 runs to 16 residues. The CDR3 nucleotides are TGCGCCAGCAGCTTGAGTAGCGGGAGGGACTACAATGAGCAGTTCTTC. Protein: CASSLSSGRDYNEQFF.